This T cell receptor (beta chain) came from a study of CD8+ T cells in alopecia areata. Looking at the study overall: Treated patients swallowed 5 to 10 mg of oral tofacitinib twice daily.

Treatment: oral pan-JAK inhibitor, 5-10 mg twice daily. Alopecia areata patients provided lesional scalp punch biopsies and peripheral blood, both collected for the study. RNA extraction was followed by reverse transcription into cDNA, which acted as the sequencing template. This table comes from immunoSEQ multiplex PCR, and its TCRdb copy is limited to in-frame clones, with some not included. In the table there are 150,000 to 200,000 clones, about three fifths of which are singletons. The CDR3 totals 13 residues. Deletions cut 1 base from V and 2 bases from J, with 8 bases between. CDR1 and CDR2 (germline): SQVTM, ANQGSEA.

The sample was CD4+ T cells sorted from blood, taken at week 24, from a patient treated with tofacitinib. This chain links TRBV29-1 with TRBJ2-5; tentative D call: TRBD1 (5 bases). The TCR comes from a human donor with alopecia areata. This CDR3 is CSVEGTLQETQYF. CDR3 DNA: TGCAGCGTTGAAGGGACATTGCAAGAGACCCAGTACTTC.